This T cell receptor beta chain stems from a study of blood T cell repertoires in COVID-19. Turning to the study itself: The United States, Italy and Spain were the sources of the acute and convalescent COVID-19 samples. Nucleic acid was either cDNA or gDNA, and it came from T cells, B-cell-depleted T cells, or PBMCs.

In the original analysis: Amplified reference gene primers provided the basis for estimating nucleated cell counts. This table comes from immunoSEQ multiplex PCR, and its TCRdb copy is limited to in-frame clones, with some not included. V, J and clone size are those of that table, while D and trimming were read from the DNA. The table has 150,000 to 200,000 clones, 86% seen once. Germline V lookup: CDR1 SQVTM, CDR2 ANQGSEA. The CDR3 consists of 12 residues. With 6 bases clipped from V and 6 bases from J, the junction kept 4 bases outside the gene matches. The chain recombines TRBV29-1 with TRBJ2-2, with 7 bases lining up with TRBD2. The source is a man between 18 and 35 years old with acute or convalescent COVID-19. The sample taken for sequencing was peripheral blood. In nucleotides, the CDR3 is TGCAGCGTGGGAGGGACGGCCGGGGAGCTGTTTTTT. Translating it yields CSVGGTAGELFF.